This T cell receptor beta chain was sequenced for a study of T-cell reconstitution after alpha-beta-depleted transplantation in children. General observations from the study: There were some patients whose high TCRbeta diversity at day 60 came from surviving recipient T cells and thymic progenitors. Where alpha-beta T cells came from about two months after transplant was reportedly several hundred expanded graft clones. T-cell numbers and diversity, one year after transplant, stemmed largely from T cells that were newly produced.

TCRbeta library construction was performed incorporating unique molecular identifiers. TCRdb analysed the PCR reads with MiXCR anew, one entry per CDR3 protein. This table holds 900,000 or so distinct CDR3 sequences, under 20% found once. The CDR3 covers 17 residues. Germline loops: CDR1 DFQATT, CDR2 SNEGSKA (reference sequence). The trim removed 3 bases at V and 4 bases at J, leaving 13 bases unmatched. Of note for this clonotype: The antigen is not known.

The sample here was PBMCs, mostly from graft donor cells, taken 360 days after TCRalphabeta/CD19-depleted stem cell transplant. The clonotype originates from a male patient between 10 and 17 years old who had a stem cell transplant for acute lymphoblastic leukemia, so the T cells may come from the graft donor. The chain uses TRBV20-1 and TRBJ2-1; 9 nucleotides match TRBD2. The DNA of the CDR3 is TGCAGTGCTAGCTCGGCTAGCGGGATCGTGGTGTACAATGAGCAGTTCTTC. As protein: CSASSASGIVVYNEQFF.